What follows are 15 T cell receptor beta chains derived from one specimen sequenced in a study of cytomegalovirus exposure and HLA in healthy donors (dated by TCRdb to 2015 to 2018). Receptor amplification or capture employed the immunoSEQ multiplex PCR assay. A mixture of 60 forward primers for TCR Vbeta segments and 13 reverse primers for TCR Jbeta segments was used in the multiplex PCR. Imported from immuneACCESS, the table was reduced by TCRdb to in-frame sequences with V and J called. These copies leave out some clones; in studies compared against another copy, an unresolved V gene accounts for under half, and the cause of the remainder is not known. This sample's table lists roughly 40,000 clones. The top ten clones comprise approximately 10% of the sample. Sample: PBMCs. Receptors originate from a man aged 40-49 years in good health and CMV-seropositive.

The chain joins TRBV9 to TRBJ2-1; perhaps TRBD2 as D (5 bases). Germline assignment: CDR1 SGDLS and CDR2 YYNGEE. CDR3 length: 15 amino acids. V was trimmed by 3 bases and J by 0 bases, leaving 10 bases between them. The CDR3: CASSGRESSYNEQFF. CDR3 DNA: TGTGCCAGCAGCGGACGGGAAAGCTCCTACAATGAGCAGTTCTTC. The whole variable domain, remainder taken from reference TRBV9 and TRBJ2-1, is DSGVTQTPKHLITATGQRVTLRCSPRSGDLSVYWYQQSLDQGLQFLIQYYNGEERAKGNILERFSAQQFPDLHSELNLSSLELGDSALYFCASSGRESSYNEQFFGPGTRLTVL.

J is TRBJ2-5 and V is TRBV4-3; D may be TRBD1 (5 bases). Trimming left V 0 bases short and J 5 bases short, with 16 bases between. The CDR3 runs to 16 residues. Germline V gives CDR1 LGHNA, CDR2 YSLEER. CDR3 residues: CASSQDGARGWETQYF. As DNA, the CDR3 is TGCGCCAGCAGCCAAGATGGGGCTAGGGGTTGGGAGACCCAGTACTTC.

The chain's CDR3 is CASSLEGTVNQPQHF. DNA for the CDR3: TGTGCCAGCAGCTTAGAGGGGACAGTCAATCAGCCCCAGCATTTT. The chain links TRBV7-2 to TRBJ1-5; 7 nucleotides align to TRBD1. Germline CDR1 is SGHTA and CDR2 is FQGNSA. The ends lost 1 base at V and 3 bases at J; junction bases unmatched: 3. The CDR3 is 15 residues long.

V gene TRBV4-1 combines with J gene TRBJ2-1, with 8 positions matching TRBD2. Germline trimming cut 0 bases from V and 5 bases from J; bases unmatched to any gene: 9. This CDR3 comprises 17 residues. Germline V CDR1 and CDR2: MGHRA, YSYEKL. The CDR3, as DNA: TGCGCCAGCAGCCAAGATCCATCGAGCGGGAGTAACAATGAGCAGTTCTTC. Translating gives CASSQDPSSGSNNEQFF.

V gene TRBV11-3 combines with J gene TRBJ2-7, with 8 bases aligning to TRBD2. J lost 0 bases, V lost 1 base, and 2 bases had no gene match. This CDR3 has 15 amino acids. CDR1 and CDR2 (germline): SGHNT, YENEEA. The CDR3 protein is CASSLAGTSSYEQYF. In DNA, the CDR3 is TGTGCCAGCAGCTTAGCAGGGACTAGCTCCTACGAGCAGTACTTC. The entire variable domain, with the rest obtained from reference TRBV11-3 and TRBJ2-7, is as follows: EAGVVQSPRYKIIEKKQPVAFWCNPISGHNTLYWYLQNLGQGPELLIRYENEEAVDDSQLPKDRFSAERLKGVDSTLKIQPAELGDSAVYLCASSLAGTSSYEQYFGPGTRLTVT.

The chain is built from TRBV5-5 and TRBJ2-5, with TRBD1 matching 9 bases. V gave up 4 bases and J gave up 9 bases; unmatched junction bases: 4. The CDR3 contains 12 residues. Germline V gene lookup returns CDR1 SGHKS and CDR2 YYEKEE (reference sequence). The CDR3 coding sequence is TGTGCCAGCAGCCTTGACAGGGGGGCCCAGTACTTC. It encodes CASSLDRGAQYF.

The CDR3 nucleotides read TGTGCCAGCAGCTCTCTGCCTCGACTAGCGGGATTCAATGAGCAGTTCTTC. It codes for CASSSLPRLAGFNEQFF. This chain connects TRBV13 to TRBJ2-1; 11 positions agree with TRBD2. The CDR3 runs to 17 residues. J gave up 6 bases and V 4 bases, and 11 bases lay outside the gene matches. Germline CDR1 and CDR2: PRHDT and FYEKMQ (reference sequence).

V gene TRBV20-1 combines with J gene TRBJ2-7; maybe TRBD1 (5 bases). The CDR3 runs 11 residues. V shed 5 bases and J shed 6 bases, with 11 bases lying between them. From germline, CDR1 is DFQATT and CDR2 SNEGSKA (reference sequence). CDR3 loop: CSAPQGREQYF. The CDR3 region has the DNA TGCAGTGCTCCTCAGGGTCGCGAGCAGTACTTC.

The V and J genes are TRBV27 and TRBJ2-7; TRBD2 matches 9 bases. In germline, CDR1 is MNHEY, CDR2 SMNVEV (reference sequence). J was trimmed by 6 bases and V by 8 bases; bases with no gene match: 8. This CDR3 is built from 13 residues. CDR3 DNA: TGTGCCAGCTCACCGGGACTAGCAATCGAGCAGTACTTC. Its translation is CASSPGLAIEQYF.

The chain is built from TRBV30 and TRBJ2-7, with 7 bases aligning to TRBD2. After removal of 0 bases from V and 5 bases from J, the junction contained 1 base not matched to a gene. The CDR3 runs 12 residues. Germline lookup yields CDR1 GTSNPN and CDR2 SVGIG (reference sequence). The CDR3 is CAWSVGGDEQYF. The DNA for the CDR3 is TGTGCCTGGAGTGTGGGGGGGGACGAGCAGTACTTC.

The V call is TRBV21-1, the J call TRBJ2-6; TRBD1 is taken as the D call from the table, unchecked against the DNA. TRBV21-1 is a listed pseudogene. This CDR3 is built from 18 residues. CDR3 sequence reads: CASTPTEPSYSGANVLTF. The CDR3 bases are TGTGCCAGCACCCCGACAGAGCCGAGCTACTCTGGGGCCAACGTCCTGACTTTC.

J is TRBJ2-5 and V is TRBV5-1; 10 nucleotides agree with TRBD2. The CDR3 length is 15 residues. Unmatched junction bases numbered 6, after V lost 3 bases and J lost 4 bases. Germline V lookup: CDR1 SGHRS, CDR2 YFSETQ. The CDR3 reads CASSSLAGEIETQYF. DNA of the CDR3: TGCGCCAGCAGCTCTCTAGCGGGAGAGATAGAGACCCAGTACTTC.

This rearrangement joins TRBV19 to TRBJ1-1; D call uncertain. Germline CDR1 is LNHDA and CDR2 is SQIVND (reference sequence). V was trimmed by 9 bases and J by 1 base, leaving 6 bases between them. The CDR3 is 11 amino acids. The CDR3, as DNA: TGTGCCAGCTCAGGGAACACTGAAGCTTTCTTT. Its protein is CASSGNTEAFF.

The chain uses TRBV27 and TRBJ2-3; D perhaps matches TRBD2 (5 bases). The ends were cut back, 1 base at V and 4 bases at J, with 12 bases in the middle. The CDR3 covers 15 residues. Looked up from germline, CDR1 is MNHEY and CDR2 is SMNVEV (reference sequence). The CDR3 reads CASSLWTPGADTQYF. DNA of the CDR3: TGTGCCAGCAGTTTATGGACTCCCGGCGCAGATACGCAGTATTTT.

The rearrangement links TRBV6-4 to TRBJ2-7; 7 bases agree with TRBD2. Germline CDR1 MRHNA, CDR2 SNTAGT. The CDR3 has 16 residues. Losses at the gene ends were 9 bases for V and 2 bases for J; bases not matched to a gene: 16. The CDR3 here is CARGTKRLAAPYEQYF. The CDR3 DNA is TGTGCCAGGGGAACTAAAAGACTAGCTGCCCCCTACGAGCAGTACTTC.